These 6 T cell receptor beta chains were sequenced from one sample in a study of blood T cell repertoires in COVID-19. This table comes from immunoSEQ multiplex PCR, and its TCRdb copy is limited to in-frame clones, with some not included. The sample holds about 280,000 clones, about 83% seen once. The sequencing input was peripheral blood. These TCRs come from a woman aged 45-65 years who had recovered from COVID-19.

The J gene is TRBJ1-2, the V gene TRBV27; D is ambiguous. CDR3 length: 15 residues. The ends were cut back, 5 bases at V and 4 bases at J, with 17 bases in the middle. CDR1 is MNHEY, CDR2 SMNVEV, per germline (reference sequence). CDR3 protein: CASSPALGGSYGYTF. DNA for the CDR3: TGTGCCAGCAGTCCCGCCCTAGGAGGTTCCTATGGCTACACCTTC.

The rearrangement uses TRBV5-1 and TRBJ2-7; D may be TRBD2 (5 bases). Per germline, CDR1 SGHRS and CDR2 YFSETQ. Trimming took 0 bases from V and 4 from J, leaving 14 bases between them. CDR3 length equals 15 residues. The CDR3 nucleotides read TGCGCCAGCAGCTTGGCCGGACCCCCGGGATACGAGCAGTACTTC. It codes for CASSLAGPPGYEQYF.

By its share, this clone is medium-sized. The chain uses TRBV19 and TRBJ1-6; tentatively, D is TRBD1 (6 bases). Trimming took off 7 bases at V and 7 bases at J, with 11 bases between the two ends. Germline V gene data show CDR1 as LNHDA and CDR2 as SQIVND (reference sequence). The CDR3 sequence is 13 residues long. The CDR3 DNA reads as TGTGCCAGTAATCAGGGGTGGAATTCACCCCTCCACTTT. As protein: CASNQGWNSPLHF. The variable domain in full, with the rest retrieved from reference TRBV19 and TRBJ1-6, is DGGITQSPKYLFRKEGQNVTLSCEQNLNHDAMYWYRQDPGQGLRLIYYSQIVNDFQKGDIAEGYSVSREKKESFPLTVTSAQKNPTAFYLCASNQGWNSPLHFGNGTRLTVT.

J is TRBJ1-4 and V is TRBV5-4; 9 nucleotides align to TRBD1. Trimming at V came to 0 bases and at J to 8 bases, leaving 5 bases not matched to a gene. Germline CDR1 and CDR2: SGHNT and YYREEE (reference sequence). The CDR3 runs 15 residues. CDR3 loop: CASSLEQGAGEKLFF. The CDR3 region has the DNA TGTGCCAGCAGCTTGGAACAGGGGGCGGGGGAAAAACTGTTTTTT.

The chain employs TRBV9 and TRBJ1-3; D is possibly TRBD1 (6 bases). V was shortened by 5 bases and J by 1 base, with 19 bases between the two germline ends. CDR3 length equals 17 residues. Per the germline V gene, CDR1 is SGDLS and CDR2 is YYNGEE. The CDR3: CASSTLGTGTSGNTIYF. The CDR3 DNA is TGTGCCAGCAGTACCCTTGGAACAGGGACGTCTGGAAACACCATATATTTT.

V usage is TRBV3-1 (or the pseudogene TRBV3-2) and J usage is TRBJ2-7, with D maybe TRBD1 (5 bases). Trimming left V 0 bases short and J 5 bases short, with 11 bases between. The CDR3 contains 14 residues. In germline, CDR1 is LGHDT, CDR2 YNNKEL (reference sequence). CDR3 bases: TGTGCCAGCAGCCAAGACAGGGCGGTCGACGAGCAGTACTTC. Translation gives CASSQDRAVDEQYF.